The present TCR beta chain was sequenced within a study of Ad26.COV2.S vaccination and SARS-CoV-2 variants. TCRdb's table, derived via immunoSEQ multiplex PCR, lists solely in-frame clones and lacks some. The sample carries about 390,000 clones, about 85% recorded once. Germline-derived CDR1 and CDR2 are SQVTM and ANQGSEA. The CDR3 loop spans 13 amino acids. Treatment noted: over 15 received Ad26.COV2.S at low or high dose, single or two shots; roughly five received placebo; per-sample allocation not given. Samples came from day 63 after the first vaccine or placebo injection. The sequencing used peripheral blood, collected in a trial of Ad26.COV2.S vaccine versus placebo. The TCR originated in a person aged 18-60 years who received the Ad26.COV2.S COVID-19 vaccine or a placebo. V and J are TRBV29-1 and TRBJ1-1, with D maybe TRBD1 (5 bases). The DNA for the CDR3 is TGCAGTGGGGGAAAAGGGCAAGGCACTGAAGCTTTCTTT. Protein product: CSGGKGQGTEAFF.